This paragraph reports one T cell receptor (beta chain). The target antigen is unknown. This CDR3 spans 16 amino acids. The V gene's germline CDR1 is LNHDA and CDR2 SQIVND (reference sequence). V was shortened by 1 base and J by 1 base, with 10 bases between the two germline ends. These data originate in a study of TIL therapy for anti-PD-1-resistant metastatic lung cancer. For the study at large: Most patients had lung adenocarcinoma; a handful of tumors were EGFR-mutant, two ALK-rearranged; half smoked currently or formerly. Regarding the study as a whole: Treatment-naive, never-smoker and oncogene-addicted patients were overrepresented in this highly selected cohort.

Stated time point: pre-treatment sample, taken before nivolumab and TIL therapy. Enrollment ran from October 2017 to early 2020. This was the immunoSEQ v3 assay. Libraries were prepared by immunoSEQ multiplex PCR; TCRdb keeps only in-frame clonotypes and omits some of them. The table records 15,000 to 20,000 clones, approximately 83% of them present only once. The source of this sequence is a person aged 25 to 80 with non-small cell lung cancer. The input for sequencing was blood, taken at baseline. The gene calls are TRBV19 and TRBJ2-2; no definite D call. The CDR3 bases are TGTGCCAGTAGTATAGGACTCTTTGAGAACACCGGGGAGCTGTTTTTT. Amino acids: CASSIGLFENTGELFF.